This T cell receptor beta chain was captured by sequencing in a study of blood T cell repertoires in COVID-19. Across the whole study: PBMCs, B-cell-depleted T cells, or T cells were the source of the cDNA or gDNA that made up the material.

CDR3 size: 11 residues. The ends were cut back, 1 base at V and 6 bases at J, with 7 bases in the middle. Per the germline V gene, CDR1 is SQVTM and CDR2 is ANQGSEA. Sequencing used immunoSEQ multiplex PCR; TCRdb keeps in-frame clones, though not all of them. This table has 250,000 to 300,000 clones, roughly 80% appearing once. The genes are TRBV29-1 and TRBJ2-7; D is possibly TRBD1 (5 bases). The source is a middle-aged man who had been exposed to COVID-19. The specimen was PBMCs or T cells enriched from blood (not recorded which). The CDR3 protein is CSVEGGSEQYF. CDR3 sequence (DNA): TGCAGCGTTGAAGGGGGCAGCGAGCAGTACTTC.